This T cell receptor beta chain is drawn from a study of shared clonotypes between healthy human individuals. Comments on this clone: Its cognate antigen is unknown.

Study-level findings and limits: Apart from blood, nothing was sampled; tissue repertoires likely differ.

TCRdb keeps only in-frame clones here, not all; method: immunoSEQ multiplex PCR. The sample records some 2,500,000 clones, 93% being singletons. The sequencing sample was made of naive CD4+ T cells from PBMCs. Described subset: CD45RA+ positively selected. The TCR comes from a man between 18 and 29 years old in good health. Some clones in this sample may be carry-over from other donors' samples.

In DNA, the CDR3 is TGTGCCAGCAGCCCCCGTGGGTCTAGCACAGATACGCAGTATTTT. It translates to CASSPRGSSTDTQYF. The chain has TRBV7-2 and TRBJ2-3, with D unclear. V was clipped by 5 bases and J by 0 bases, with 12 bases between them. There are 15 residues in the CDR3. Germline V lookup: CDR1 SGHTA, CDR2 FQGNSA.